This T cell receptor beta chain stems from a study of shared clonotypes between healthy human individuals. In the naive CD8 group, cells lacked CD45RO and were positively selected for CCR7, so terminally differentiated effector memory CD45RA+ cells were left out. J gave up 4 bases and V 0 bases, and 6 bases lay outside the gene matches. CDR1 and CDR2 from the germline V gene are MGHRA and YSYEKL. The CDR3 consists of 16 residues. About this clone itself: Its antigen is not identified.

Assay: immunoSEQ multiplex PCR; the TCRdb copy retains only in-frame clones and omits some. Altogether 550,000 to 600,000 clones are present, 98% being singletons, with the ten largest covering approximately 0.3%. Study-wide results and caveats: Estimated richness values were generally larger in naive subsets than in memory subsets.

The specimen sequenced was naive CD8+ T cells sorted from blood. This TCR was sampled from a man aged 25 to 40 in good health. The chain is built from TRBV4-1 and TRBJ2-7, with TRBD1 identical over 10 bases. The CDR3 DNA reads as TGCGCCAGCAGCCAAGATTCGGGACAGGGGTTTTACGAGCAGTACTTC. It is translated as CASSQDSGQGFYEQYF.